A single sample gave rise to the 23 T cell receptor beta chains below, sequenced in a study of blood T cell repertoires in COVID-19. The repertoire was sequenced with immunoSEQ multiplex PCR; TCRdb's copy has only in-frame clones and lacks some. In the table there are 200,000 to 250,000 clones, about 87% of which are singletons. Sequencing was carried out using PBMCs or T cells enriched from blood (not recorded which). The receptors stem from a man aged 18 to 35 with acute COVID-19.

This clone was picked up one time. The chain combines TRBV11-3 with TRBJ1-3, with D unresolved. V gave up 2 bases and J gave up 1 base, with 12 bases separating them. Germline V gene sequence: CDR1 SGHNT, CDR2 YENEEA. The CDR3 sequence is 16 residues long. The CDR3 sequence: CASSLNLLGSGNTIYF. DNA of the CDR3: TGTGCCAGCAGCTTAAATCTTCTCGGGTCTGGAAACACCATATATTTT.

J is TRBJ2-3 and V is TRBV27; TRBD1 agrees at 11 bases. Germline-derived CDR1 and CDR2 are MNHEY and SMNVEV (reference sequence). This CDR3 contains 16 residues. V dropped 0 bases and J dropped 4; count of bases not matched to a gene: 3. In DNA, the CDR3 is TGTGCCAGCAGTTTATCCGGGGGACAGGGGGCAGATACGCAGTATTTT. Amino acids: CASSLSGGQGADTQYF.

The CDR3, as DNA: TGTGCCTGGACACAGGGGGCAAGCACCGGGGAGCTGTTTTTT. Protein: CAWTQGASTGELFF. The chain employs TRBV30 and TRBJ2-2; TRBD1 aligns across 9 bases. The length of the CDR3 is 14 residues. Germline lookup yields CDR1 GTSNPN and CDR2 SVGIG (reference sequence). With V trimmed by 4 bases and J by 4 bases, 4 bases remained unmatched.

The chain is built from TRBV5-1 and TRBJ1-3; a weak D match, TRBD1 (6 bases). The CDR3 is 15 residues long. Germline CDR1 reads SGHRS; CDR2 reads YFSETQ. Trimming removed 3 bases from V and 5 bases from J, with 15 bases in between. This CDR3 reads CASSSGATNRNTIYF. The CDR3 DNA reads as TGCGCCAGCAGCTCAGGGGCCACGAATCGAAACACCATATATTTT.

The J gene is TRBJ1-2, the V gene TRBV11-3, with D uncertain. The CDR3 covers 13 residues. V was pared by 5 bases and J by 3 bases, with 10 bases between. Germline V gene lookup returns CDR1 SGHNT and CDR2 YENEEA. CDR3 amino acids: CASSPLEDYGYTF. As DNA, the CDR3 is TGTGCCAGCAGCCCCCTCGAGGACTATGGCTACACCTTC.

The CDR3 nucleotides are TGTGCCAGTAAATCTGGACAAGACTATGGCTACACCTTC. It yields the protein CASKSGQDYGYTF. This chain joins TRBV19 and TRBJ1-2; TRBD1 is a possible D gene (5 bases). The CDR3 extends over 13 amino acids. Looked up from germline, CDR1 is LNHDA and CDR2 is SQIVND (reference sequence). Trimming cost V 7 bases and J 3 bases, with 12 bases left between them. Full variable domain (rest looked up from reference TRBV19 and TRBJ1-2): DGGITQSPKYLFRKEGQNVTLSCEQNLNHDAMYWYRQDPGQGLRLIYYSQIVNDFQKGDIAEGYSVSREKKESFPLTVTSAQKNPTAFYLCASKSGQDYGYTFGSGTRLTVV.

The chain is built from TRBV19 and TRBJ2-6; D not resolved. This CDR3 has 14 residues. The germline V gene encodes CDR1 LNHDA and CDR2 SQIVND (reference sequence). Trimming took 4 bases from V and 5 from J, leaving 9 bases between them. CDR3 bases: TGTGCCAGTAGTACAGGATCAAGGGCCAACGTCCTGACTTTC. Translated, it gives CASSTGSRANVLTF. Together with reference TRBV19 and TRBJ2-6, the CDR3 gives the full variable domain: DGGITQSPKYLFRKEGQNVTLSCEQNLNHDAMYWYRQDPGQGLRLIYYSQIVNDFQKGDIAEGYSVSREKKESFPLTVTSAQKNPTAFYLCASSTGSRANVLTFGAGSRLTVL.

J is TRBJ2-5 and V is TRBV11-2; no reliable D call. Germline CDR1 and CDR2: SGHAT and FQNNGV. CDR3 length: 13 residues. The V gene lost 3 bases and the J gene lost 5 bases, with 10 bases spanning the gap. The CDR3 DNA sequence: TGTGCCAGCAGCTTGACTCTCGAGGAGACCCAGTACTTC. This gives the protein CASSLTLEETQYF.

The chain couples TRBV27 to TRBJ2-7; 8 bases align to TRBD2. The CDR3 is 17 amino acids. The germline CDR1 and CDR2 sequences are MNHEY and SMNVEV (reference sequence). V was pared by 3 bases and J by 3 bases, with 13 bases of the junction left unmatched. The CDR3 nucleotides are TGTGCCAGCAGTTTGACGGGGGCGGGAGGTGGTTTCTACGAGCAGTACTTC. Translated: CASSLTGAGGGFYEQYF.

This rearrangement joins TRBV6-5 to TRBJ1-1; D unresolved. The CDR3 is 13 residues long. V lost 6 bases, J lost 1 base, and 9 bases lay in between. CDR1 is MNHEY, CDR2 SVGAGI, per germline. CDR3 amino acids: CASSITANTEAFF. The CDR3 bases are TGTGCCAGCAGCATAACAGCGAACACTGAAGCTTTCTTT.

V usage is TRBV7-8 and J usage is TRBJ2-3, with D unclear. The germline CDR1 and CDR2 sequences are SGHVS and FQNEAQ. Trimming removed 3 bases from V and 1 base from J, with 8 bases in between. This CDR3 is built from 14 residues. The CDR3 nucleotides read TGTGCCAGCAGCTTTAGCCAACGCACAGATACGCAGTATTTT. Translation: CASSFSQRTDTQYF.

The chain joins TRBV4-1 to TRBJ2-2; 8 positions match TRBD2. V gave up 4 bases and J gave up 6 bases; unmatched junction bases: 13. CDR3 length: 17 amino acids. Germline V gives CDR1 MGHRA, CDR2 YSYEKL. CDR3: CASSPGTRVLSSGELFF. The CDR3 coding sequence is TGCGCCAGCAGCCCCGGGACTAGAGTCCTAAGCTCCGGGGAGCTGTTTTTT.

The DNA of the CDR3 is TGTGCCAGCAGCTTAGATCGGGGACTCACTGAGAGCTCCTACGAGCAGTACTTC. Translated, it gives CASSLDRGLTESSYEQYF. The chain joins TRBV11-3 to TRBJ2-7; possible D gene TRBD2, 6 bases. The germline V gene encodes CDR1 SGHNT and CDR2 YENEEA. V dropped 0 bases and J dropped 0 bases, with 18 bases sitting between them. CDR3 length: 18 amino acids.

The chain carries TRBV5-8 and TRBJ1-5; 10 bases align to TRBD1. Germline V gene lookup returns CDR1 SGHTS and CDR2 YDEGEE. The CDR3 spans 14 residues. V lost 5 bases to trimming and J lost 10 bases; unmatched junction nucleotides: 9. CDR3 DNA sequence: TGTGCCAGCAGTCGGACAGGGGGTATCAAACCCCAGCATTTT. This encodes CASSRTGGIKPQHF.

V usage is TRBV28 and J usage is TRBJ2-3; weak D call: TRBD1 (5 bases). Germline CDR1 is MDHEN and CDR2 is SYDVKM. V lost 3 bases and J 4 bases, leaving 8 bases between the germline ends. The CDR3 is 13 residues long. The CDR3 coding sequence is TGTGCCAGCAGTTTCAGGGTCGCAGATACGCAGTATTTT. Protein: CASSFRVADTQYF.

The CDR3 region is CASSQTSGGRGFYEQYF. The CDR3 DNA reads as TGTGCCAGCAGCCAAACTTCCGGGGGGAGAGGTTTTTACGAGCAGTACTTC. The rearrangement links TRBV3-1 (or the pseudogene TRBV3-2) to TRBJ2-7; TRBD2 matches 7 bases. Germline V CDR1 and CDR2: LGHDT, YNNKEL (reference sequence). CDR3 size: 17 residues. Trimming took 2 bases from V and 4 from J; bases not matched to a gene: 14.

In DNA, the CDR3 is TGTGCCAGCAGTTTATCCCCTCCTTCGTTAGCTAACTATGGCTACACCTTC. This translates into CASSLSPPSLANYGYTF. This rearrangement joins TRBV27 to TRBJ1-2; D remains unclear. V was clipped by 0 bases and J by 0 bases, with 14 bases between them. The germline V gene has CDR1 MNHEY and CDR2 SMNVEV (reference sequence). The CDR3 contains 17 residues.

The J gene is TRBJ1-1, the V gene TRBV4-3; D gene ambiguous. The V gene's germline CDR1 is LGHNA and CDR2 YSLEER. The ends were cut back, 4 bases at V and 7 bases at J, with 19 bases in the middle. The CDR3 length is 15 residues. The CDR3 nucleotides read TGCGCCAGCAGCCTCTGGTTGACGAGGGTGGGTGAAGCTTTCTTT. The encoded protein is CASSLWLTRVGEAFF.

This clone was seen a handful of times. The V and J genes are TRBV7-2 and TRBJ1-2; D might be TRBD1 (5 bases). The CDR3 is 13 residues long. The germline V gene encodes CDR1 SGHTA and CDR2 FQGNSA. Trimming removed 0 bases at V and 8 bases at J, with 10 bases between. The CDR3 loop is CASSLAQDKGYTF. The CDR3, as DNA: TGTGCCAGCAGCTTAGCACAGGACAAGGGCTACACCTTC.

The V gene is TRBV9, the J gene TRBJ2-2; perhaps TRBD2 as D (5 bases). Trimming shortened V by 4 bases and J by 4 bases, and 11 bases separated the two germline ends. Germline CDR1 SGDLS, CDR2 YYNGEE. This CDR3 spans 14 amino acids. Here the CDR3 reads CASSPEDGTGELFF. The DNA for the CDR3 is TGTGCCAGCAGCCCGGAGGACGGCACCGGGGAGCTGTTTTTT.

The chain links TRBV6-5 to TRBJ1-1, with a weak D call TRBD1 (6 bases). The germline CDR1 and CDR2 sequences are MNHEY and SVGAGI. Trimming removed 0 bases at V and 1 base at J, with 9 bases between. The CDR3 totals 15 residues. CDR3 DNA: TGTGCCAGCAGTTACTCCCGGACAGCGAACACTGAAGCTTTCTTT. It codes for CASSYSRTANTEAFF.

This chain links TRBV7-2 with TRBJ1-2; weak D call: TRBD1 (6 bases). The CDR3 is made up of 13 amino acids. With 2 bases removed from V and 8 bases from J, the gap between germline ends came to 12 bases. Germline V CDR1 and CDR2: SGHTA, FQGNSA. The CDR3 bases are TGTGCCAGCAGCTTAAACAGGGTGGGAGGCTACACCTTC. Translation gives CASSLNRVGGYTF.

The V call is TRBV14, the J call TRBJ1-2; maybe TRBD1 (5 bases). Trimming cost V 5 bases and J 1 base, with 8 bases left between them. This CDR3 has 13 amino acids. The germline CDR1 and CDR2 sequences are SGHDN and FVKESK. The CDR3 loop is CASSYRLNYGYTF. CDR3 in DNA: TGTGCCAGCAGCTACAGGCTTAACTATGGCTACACCTTC.